Below are 22 T cell receptor beta chains sequenced from a single sample in a study of cytomegalovirus exposure and HLA in healthy donors. Amplification used 60 Vbeta primers and 13 Jbeta primers. Sequenced by immunoSEQ multiplex PCR; TCRdb stores in-frame clones only, minus some. The sample carries about 180,000 clones, 60% to 80% recorded once. Sample: PBMCs. These TCRs come from a man aged 40-49 years in good health and CMV-seropositive.

The V call is TRBV28, the J call TRBJ2-7; 7 nucleotides agree with TRBD2. V lost 3 bases to trimming and J lost 2 bases; unmatched junction nucleotides: 4. CDR3 length: 14 amino acids. From germline, CDR1 is MDHEN and CDR2 SYDVKM. CDR3 DNA sequence: TGTGCCAGCAGTTTCTTAGCGGGTACCTACGAGCAGTACTTC. Translated, it gives CASSFLAGTYEQYF.

The gene calls are TRBV7-2 and TRBJ2-5; a possible D gene is TRBD2 (6 bases). The CDR3 loop spans 15 amino acids. Germline assignment: CDR1 SGHTA and CDR2 FQGNSA. Trimming removed 1 base at V and 1 base at J, with 10 bases between. CDR3 nucleotide sequence: TGTGCCAGCAGCTTAGTGGGCGGGGCCCAAGAGACCCAGTACTTC. Its protein product is CASSLVGGAQETQYF. Complete variable domain (other parts from reference TRBV7-2 and TRBJ2-5): GAGVSQSPSNKVTEKGKDVELRCDPISGHTALYWYRQSLGQGLEFLIYFQGNSAPDKSGLPSDRFSAERTGGSVSTLTIQRTQQEDSAVYLCASSLVGGAQETQYFGPGTRLLVL.

The V gene is TRBV5-1, the J gene TRBJ2-5; the match to TRBD2 covers 9 bases. With the DNA end fitting TRBJ2-7 better, the J assignment may be wrong. This CDR3 is built from 16 residues. The germline gives CDR1 SGHRS, CDR2 YFSETQ. The CDR3 sequence is CASSLNPAGGPFEQYF. CDR3 sequence (DNA): TGCGCCAGCAGCTTGAATCCGGCGGGAGGGCCTTTCGAGCAGTACTTC.

This chain links TRBV19 with TRBJ2-7; the D is unclear. The ends were cut back, 3 bases at V and 3 bases at J, with 6 bases in the middle. This CDR3 region has 12 residues. The germline CDR1 and CDR2 sequences are LNHDA and SQIVND (reference sequence). For the CDR3, the DNA is TGTGCCAGTAGTATGGGCCGCTACGAGCAGTACTTC. Its translation: CASSMGRYEQYF.

The chain links TRBV5-1 to TRBJ2-7; 7 bases are a match to TRBD1. The junction had 7 bases not matched to a gene; V was cut back by 4 bases and J by 3 bases. Germline V gene sequence: CDR1 SGHRS, CDR2 YFSETQ. CDR3 length: 14 amino acids. The CDR3 is CASSTPGTVYEQYF. CDR3 in DNA: TGCGCCAGCAGCACACCCGGGACAGTCTACGAGCAGTACTTC. The full variable domain, rest sourced from reference TRBV5-1 and TRBJ2-7, is KAGVTQTPRYLIKTRGQQVTLSCSPISGHRSVSWYQQTPGQGLQFLFEYFSETQRNKGNFPGRFSGRQFSNSRSEMNVSTLELGDSALYLCASSTPGTVYEQYFGPGTRLTVT.

This chain joins TRBV5-1 and TRBJ2-2, with D possibly TRBD2 on 6 matching bases. CDR1 and CDR2 from the germline V gene are SGHRS and YFSETQ. Deletions cut 3 bases from V and 6 bases from J, with 12 bases between. CDR3 length: 14 residues. The CDR3 region is CASSSAGTPGELFF. The DNA of the CDR3 is TGCGCCAGCAGCTCCGCCGGGACTCCCGGGGAGCTGTTTTTT.

The rearrangement joins TRBV19 to TRBJ2-7, with a tentative D call TRBD2 (7 bases). The germline CDR1 and CDR2 sequences are LNHDA and SQIVND (reference sequence). Trimming removed 3 bases from V and 0 bases from J, with 9 bases in between. The CDR3 runs 14 residues. CDR3 coding DNA: TGTGCCAGTAGTATGGCGGGGGCCTCCTACGAGCAGTACTTC. This translates into CASSMAGASYEQYF.

The gene calls are TRBV5-1 and TRBJ1-5, with D hard to call. Germline V gene lookup returns CDR1 SGHRS and CDR2 YFSETQ. The CDR3 is 14 residues long. V lost 1 base and J 5 bases, leaving 10 bases between the germline ends. CDR3 DNA sequence: TGCGCCAGCAGCTTGTCGCCAGAGGATCAGCCCCAGCATTTT. This translates into CASSLSPEDQPQHF.

CDR3 amino acids: CASSWDTDRGLREQFF. In DNA, the CDR3 is TGCGCCAGCAGCTGGGACACGGACAGGGGGCTAAGAGAGCAGTTCTTC. This chain connects TRBV5-1 to TRBJ2-1, with 11 bases aligning to TRBD1. Germline CDR1 and CDR2: SGHRS and YFSETQ. The CDR3 has 16 residues. V lost 3 bases and J lost 10; bases outside the gene matches: 12.

The chain carries TRBV11-2 and TRBJ2-5, with D uncertain. The J call may be incorrect, as the DNA end agrees better with TRBJ2-7. Germline lookup yields CDR1 SGHAT and CDR2 FQNNGV. The CDR3 length is 12 residues. The CDR3 DNA reads TGTGCCAGCAGCTTTGAGACATACGAGCAGTACTTC. This translates into CASSFETYEQYF.

The chain couples TRBV2 to TRBJ2-7; D possibly corresponds to TRBD1 (6 bases). Germline V gene data show CDR1 as SNHLY and CDR2 as FYNNEI. V dropped 8 bases and J dropped 2 bases, with 10 bases sitting between them. The CDR3 loop spans 12 amino acids. CDR3 DNA sequence: TGTGCCAGCGGCAGGGGAGCCTACGAGCAGTACTTC. Translated: CASGRGAYEQYF.

This clone came up once. The chain's CDR3 is CASSSVATGELFF. As DNA, the CDR3 is TGTGCCAGCAGCTCAGTGGCCACCGGGGAGCTGTTTTTT. This chain uses TRBV5-6 with TRBJ2-2; D not certain. The germline gives CDR1 SGHDT, CDR2 YYEEEE. Trimming shortened V by 3 bases and J by 4 bases, and 7 bases separated the two germline ends. The CDR3 runs to 13 residues.

The chain couples TRBV7-9 to TRBJ1-1; 8 bases agree with TRBD1. The CDR3 sequence is 15 residues long. Losses at the gene ends were 3 bases for V and 5 bases for J; bases not matched to a gene: 8. Germline V CDR1 and CDR2: SEHNR, FQNEAQ (reference sequence). This CDR3 is CASSFYRGSSTEAFF. In DNA, the CDR3 is TGTGCCAGCAGCTTTTACAGGGGGAGTAGTACTGAAGCTTTCTTT.

The V call is TRBV11-2, the J call TRBJ2-5; no reliable D call. Trimming removed 4 bases at V and 5 bases at J, with 11 bases between. This CDR3 contains 13 residues. CDR1 is SGHAT, CDR2 FQNNGV, per germline. CDR3 DNA: TGTGCCAGCAGCTCCGTGCGTGGTGAGACCCAGTACTTC. This encodes CASSSVRGETQYF.

V usage is TRBV19 and J usage is TRBJ1-5; tentatively, D is TRBD1 (6 bases). Germline V gives CDR1 LNHDA, CDR2 SQIVND (reference sequence). Trimming left V 3 bases short and J 7 bases short, with 19 bases between. CDR3 length: 16 residues. The DNA for the CDR3 is TGTGCCAGTAGTATCAGGGCAGACCTTACAGGGCAGCCCCAGCATTTT. Translated, it gives CASSIRADLTGQPQHF.

The chain joins TRBV10-2 to TRBJ2-4; TRBD2 agrees at 14 bases. V lost 4 bases to trimming and J lost 1 base; unmatched junction nucleotides: 6. Per the germline V gene, CDR1 is WSHSY and CDR2 is SAAADI. The CDR3 has 18 amino acids. The CDR3, as DNA: TGCGCCAGCAGTGGACTAGCGGGAGGGAATTTTGCCAAAAACATTCAGTACTTC. Encoded protein: CASSGLAGGNFAKNIQYF.

This clone was detected only once. The chain joins TRBV6-1 to TRBJ2-3; 9 bases line up with TRBD1. The CDR3 is 16 amino acids. V shed 0 bases and J 1 base; nucleotides not matched to a gene: 2. Germline V lookup: CDR1 MNHNS, CDR2 SASEGT. The CDR3 DNA is TGTGCCAGCAGTGAAGCGAACAGGGGGCGCACAGATACGCAGTATTTT. It specifies CASSEANRGRTDTQYF.

The chain is built from TRBV30 and TRBJ2-3; the D gene is possibly TRBD1 (6 bases). The CDR3 has 12 amino acids. V was cut by 4 bases and J by 4 bases, with 9 bases left in between. In germline, CDR1 is GTSNPN, CDR2 SVGIG (reference sequence). The CDR3 spells CAWTGESDTQYF. The CDR3 nucleotides are TGTGCCTGGACAGGGGAGTCAGATACGCAGTATTTT.

This clone has just one count. The chain links TRBV7-3 to TRBJ2-3; 10 bases are a match to TRBD2. The CDR3 is 19 amino acids. Germline CDR1 reads SGHTA; CDR2 reads FQGTGA. With V trimmed by 4 bases and J by 0 bases, 13 bases remained unmatched. This CDR3 reads CASSSPPGLAYTSTDTQYF. The CDR3 DNA sequence: TGTGCCAGCAGCTCCCCGCCGGGACTAGCGTATACTAGCACAGATACGCAGTATTTT.

The V gene is TRBV4-1, the J gene TRBJ2-3, with a tentative D call TRBD1 (6 bases). V lost 9 bases and J 0 bases, leaving 19 bases between the germline ends. Germline V gene sequence: CDR1 MGHRA, CDR2 YSYEKL. The CDR3 covers 16 residues. The CDR3 sequence: CARTRGWEVSTDTQYF. Here the CDR3 DNA reads TGCGCCAGAACAAGGGGGTGGGAAGTTAGCACAGATACGCAGTATTTT.

This clone was counted a few times. This rearrangement joins TRBV14 to TRBJ2-5, with TRBD1 identical over 8 bases. Germline CDR1 reads SGHDN; CDR2 reads FVKESK. The CDR3 loop spans 15 amino acids. Unmatched junction bases numbered 3, after V lost 1 base and J lost 2 bases. CDR3 DNA sequence: TGTGCCAGCAGCCAAGGGACAGGGCCACAAGAGACCCAGTACTTC. This translates into CASSQGTGPQETQYF.

The gene calls are TRBV7-2 and TRBJ2-7, with 10 positions matching TRBD2. Trimming cost V 5 bases and J 4 bases; bases outside gene matches: 11. The CDR3 is made up of 16 amino acids. Germline loops: CDR1 SGHTA, CDR2 FQGNSA. CDR3 DNA sequence: TGTGCCAGCAGCGAAGCTGCTAGCGGGAGTCGTTACGAGCAGTACTTC. Amino acid sequence: CASSEAASGSRYEQYF. The whole variable domain, remainder taken from reference TRBV7-2 and TRBJ2-7, is GAGVSQSPSNKVTEKGKDVELRCDPISGHTALYWYRQSLGQGLEFLIYFQGNSAPDKSGLPSDRFSAERTGGSVSTLTIQRTQQEDSAVYLCASSEAASGSRYEQYFGPGTRLTVT.